The following is a T cell receptor (beta chain) sequence with its context. These data originate in a study of blood T cell repertoires in COVID-19. Study as a whole: Collection of acute and convalescent COVID-19 samples took place in the United States, Italy and Spain.

Original handling: Researchers report that nucleated cell counts were estimated from reference gene primer amplification. Clones were sequenced by immunoSEQ multiplex PCR, and TCRdb holds only the in-frame ones, with some missing. Clonal size and the V and J genes are those of that table, whereas D and trimming came from the DNA. The table lists approximately 500,000 clones, approximately 91% of them singletons. V gave up 5 bases and J gave up 3 bases, with 15 bases separating them. The length of the CDR3 is 14 residues. The germline CDR1 and CDR2 sequences are SGDLS and YYNGEE. The chain uses TRBV9 and TRBJ2-7; TRBD2 is a possible D gene (6 bases). This sequence was found in a woman aged 45 to 65 with COVID-19, enrolled during active disease. The sample comprised peripheral blood. The CDR3 here is CASSPSAGNYEQYF. CDR3 bases: TGTGCCAGCAGTCCCTCAGCGGGCAACTACGAGCAGTACTTC.